This T cell receptor beta chain was captured by sequencing in a study of shared clonotypes between healthy human individuals. CD45RO-negative cells were positively selected for CCR7, leaving out terminally differentiated effector memory CD45RA+ cells. In its sample, this clone was seen a few times. Its antigen is still unknown. Sequencing was performed with immunoSEQ multiplex PCR; in TCRdb, only in-frame clones are kept and a portion is missing. This table has 550,000 to 650,000 clones, around 96% appearing once. The germline V gene encodes CDR1 SEHNR and CDR2 FQNEAQ (reference sequence). The CDR3 consists of 16 residues. The V gene lost 5 bases and the J gene lost 1 base, with 16 bases spanning the gap. Findings and limits, study-wide: What limited the represented genetic and exposure-history diversity was the small number of donors. Sorted-subset samples were not fully sequenced, rarefaction indicated.

Sequenced material: naive CD8+ T cells sorted from blood. The chain employs TRBV7-9 and TRBJ2-3, with no clear D. The clonotype originates from a young woman in good health. CDR3 in DNA: TGTGCCAGCAGCCCGTGGGGTGGAGTGGGCACAGATACGCAGTATTTT. Translating gives CASSPWGGVGTDTQYF. Based on the CDR3 plus reference TRBV7-9 and TRBJ2-3, the full variable domain is DTGVSQNPRHKITKRGQNVTFRCDPISEHNRLYWYRQTLGQGPEFLTYFQNEAQLEKSRLLSDRFSAERPKGSFSTLEIQRTEQGDSAMYLCASSPWGGVGTDTQYFGPGTRLTVL.